The present entry profiles one T cell receptor beta chain with its context. Its antigen is currently not known. No quality values exist for individual bases; no much larger clone is one base distant. The junction shows trimming of 6 bases on V and 9 bases on J, and the gene matches do not reach 9 bases of it. The CDR3 contains 14 residues, cysteine and phenylalanine counted. The retained sequence is limited to the CDR3, 42 bases, with the frame set at the first base. CDR1 SGHTA and CDR2 FQGNSA are derived from the germline V gene. The source of the sample is a study of technical replicates of blood from several donors (dated 2017 in TCRdb). Libraries came from the immunoSEQ multiplex PCR assay. The immuneACCESS repertoire file appears here via TCRdb, limited to in-frame rearrangements. These files lack a portion of the clones; in checked studies, under half of the deficit traces to unresolved V genes, and the cause of the others is not known. The sample has around 79,000 clones on record, 85% to 95% of them singletons. The ten biggest clones cover over 0.25% of the sample.

The receptor's source is a human donor in good health. The sequencing sample was made of T cells isolated from PBMCs. The chain uses TRBV7-2 and TRBJ2-1; 9 central bases correspond to TRBD1. In nucleotides, the sequence is TGTGCCAGCAGTTTACAGGGGGCGCCGAGTGAGCAGTTCTTC. This translates into CASSLQGAPSEQFF.